The 22 T cell receptor beta chains below all came from one sample that was sequenced in a study of vaccination effects on CD4 cells after COVID-19. These receptors' antigens are unknown. CD4+ T cells specific for antigen were expanded with viral peptide pools by the ViraFEST assay before sequencing. Scientists isolated CD4+ T cells after a roughly ten-day culture period ended. Participants received two doses of either the BNT162b2 or mRNA-1273 vaccine. The repertoire was sequenced with immunoSEQ multiplex PCR; TCRdb's copy has only in-frame clones and lacks some. The sample shows about 38,000 clones, around four fifths of them seen only once. The specimen comprised CD4+ T cells from PBMCs cultured with HCoV-NL63 spike peptides, sampled after COVID-19 vaccination. The receptors shown here come from a human donor who received a COVID-19 vaccine. Some clones in this sample may be carry-over from other donors' samples.

The genes are TRBV5-1 and TRBJ2-6; weak D call: TRBD1 (5 bases). The V end lost 0 bases, the J end lost 0 bases, and 10 bases lay between the germline ends. Germline CDR1 reads SGHRS; CDR2 reads YFSETQ. The CDR3 has 17 amino acids. As DNA, the CDR3 is TGCGCCAGCAGCTTGGAACCCAGGGCCTCTGGGGCCAACGTCCTGACTTTC. The encoded protein is CASSLEPRASGANVLTF. The whole variable domain, remainder taken from reference TRBV5-1 and TRBJ2-6, is KAGVTQTPRYLIKTRGQQVTLSCSPISGHRSVSWYQQTPGQGLQFLFEYFSETQRNKGNFPGRFSGRQFSNSRSEMNVSTLELGDSALYLCASSLEPRASGANVLTFGAGSRLTVL.

The chain recombines TRBV5-1 with TRBJ2-3; maybe TRBD2 (6 bases). Germline CDR1 is SGHRS and CDR2 is YFSETQ. The V end lost 5 bases, the J end lost 0 bases, and 7 bases lay between the germline ends. This CDR3 spans 13 amino acids. This CDR3 is CASSGTSTDTQYF. In nucleotides, the CDR3 is TGCGCCAGCAGTGGGACTAGCACAGATACGCAGTATTTT.

This clone turned up a few times. V is TRBV5-1 and J is TRBJ1-3; maybe TRBD1 (6 bases). The CDR3 has 16 amino acids. Germline assignment: CDR1 SGHRS and CDR2 YFSETQ. V gave up 3 bases and J gave up 0 bases, with 13 bases separating them. The CDR3 nucleotides read TGCGCCAGCAGCTCTCAGGGGCCCTCCTCTGGAAACACCATATATTTT. Protein product: CASSSQGPSSGNTIYF.

V gene TRBV7-8 combines with J gene TRBJ2-3, with D possibly TRBD2 on 6 matching bases. Germline assignment: CDR1 SGHVS and CDR2 FQNEAQ. V shed 5 bases and J shed 1 base, with 22 bases lying between them. The CDR3 is 18 residues long. The CDR3 DNA reads TGTGCCAGCAGCCCGAGACCTCCTGGCGGGATTGGCACAGATACGCAGTATTTT. Protein product: CASSPRPPGGIGTDTQYF.

This clone was counted a single time. The V gene is TRBV6-5, the J gene TRBJ2-3, with a tentative D call TRBD1 (5 bases). CDR3 length equals 15 residues. The V and J ends lost 9 bases and 2 bases respectively, with 18 bases between them. Germline CDR1 reads MNHEY; CDR2 reads SVGAGI. The CDR3, as DNA: TGTGCCAGTCCACTTGCAGGGCATCCCACAGATACGCAGTATTTT. It encodes CASPLAGHPTDTQYF.

The J gene is TRBJ2-3, the V gene TRBV7-3, with 11 nucleotides matching TRBD2. The CDR3 totals 14 residues. Germline V gene lookup returns CDR1 SGHTA and CDR2 FQGTGA. V was pared by 6 bases and J by 4 bases, with 3 bases of the junction left unmatched. For the CDR3, the DNA is TGTGCCAGCAGGGTTAGCGGGGGGGCAGATACGCAGTATTTT. Translated: CASRVSGGADTQYF.

The chain is built from TRBV24-1 and TRBJ2-1; D may be TRBD1 (6 bases). Germline CDR1 reads KGHDR; CDR2 reads SFDVKD. With 4 bases removed from V and 8 bases from J, the gap between germline ends came to 17 bases. The CDR3 spans 15 residues. The chain's CDR3 is CATSEEGPRGDEQFF. CDR3 nucleotides: TGTGCCACCAGTGAAGAGGGGCCCAGGGGCGATGAGCAGTTCTTC.

This clone showed up just once. J is TRBJ2-5 and V is TRBV5-1; 9 nucleotides match TRBD2. The CDR3 totals 16 residues. Trimming cost V 2 bases and J 2 bases; bases outside gene matches: 7. Germline CDR1 SGHRS, CDR2 YFSETQ. The CDR3 loop reads CASSFGSGGQQETQYF. The CDR3 coding sequence is TGCGCCAGCAGCTTTGGTAGCGGGGGACAACAAGAGACCCAGTACTTC.

The chain couples TRBV5-4 to TRBJ1-3; maybe TRBD1 (6 bases). Deletions cut 5 bases from V and 2 bases from J, with 17 bases between. There are 16 residues in the CDR3. Germline CDR1 SGHNT, CDR2 YYREEE (reference sequence). CDR3 DNA sequence: TGTGCCAGCAGTTCTAAAAACAGGGTCGCTGGAAACACCATATATTTT. Amino acids: CASSSKNRVAGNTIYF.

CDR3 DNA: TGTGCCAGCAGTTACGGCCTGGCAGTAGGCAATGAGCAGTTCTTC. Its translation: CASSYGLAVGNEQFF. The V call is TRBV6-2 or TRBV6-3, the J call TRBJ2-1; no clear D. Germline lookup yields CDR1 MNHEY and CDR2 SVGEGT. Trimming shortened V by 2 bases and J by 6 bases, and 14 bases separated the two germline ends. The CDR3 is 15 amino acids.

The V and J genes are TRBV11-3 and TRBJ2-1; maybe TRBD2 (7 bases). Trimming removed 5 bases from V and 16 bases from J, with 24 bases in between. Germline V gene lookup returns CDR1 SGHNT and CDR2 YENEEA. CDR3 length equals 14 residues. CDR3 loop: CASSRNPDPGGQFF. The CDR3 bases are TGTGCCAGCAGCCGCAACCCCGACCCGGGGGGCCAATTCTTC. The full variable domain, with the rest looked up from reference TRBV11-3 and TRBJ2-1, is EAGVVQSPRYKIIEKKQPVAFWCNPISGHNTLYWYLQNLGQGPELLIRYENEEAVDDSQLPKDRFSAERLKGVDSTLKIQPAELGDSAVYLCASSRNPDPGGQFFGPGTRLTVL.

V is TRBV12-3 or TRBV12-4 and J is TRBJ1-3; TRBD1 matches 8 bases. The CDR3 runs 13 residues. V was clipped by 6 bases and J by 8 bases; unmatched bases: 6. As DNA, the CDR3 is TGTGCCAGCAGCCGGGACAGGCTCGACACCATATATTTT. As protein: CASSRDRLDTIYF.

The chain is built from TRBV25-1 and TRBJ2-2, with TRBD1 matching over 11 bases. CDR1 and CDR2 (germline): MGHDK, SYGVNS. This CDR3 spans 15 amino acids. V shed 4 bases and J 3 bases; nucleotides not matched to a gene: 1. CDR3 bases: TGTGCCAGCAGTGCGGGACAGGGGGACACCGGGGAGCTGTTTTTT. This encodes CASSAGQGDTGELFF.

J is TRBJ2-2 and V is TRBV6-5; no clear D. This CDR3 has 12 residues. The V end was cut by 11 bases, the J end by 8 bases, with 15 bases between. Per germline, CDR1 MNHEY and CDR2 SVGAGI. In nucleotides, the CDR3 is TGTGCCGGGATCGGGTCCATTGGGGAGCTGTTTTTT. This translates into CAGIGSIGELFF.

The V gene is TRBV6-1, the J gene TRBJ2-5; 8 positions match TRBD2. The CDR3 spans 16 residues. CDR1 and CDR2 from the germline V gene are MNHNS and SASEGT. The ends lost 1 base at V and 5 bases at J; junction bases unmatched: 9. The CDR3 loop reads CASSEGVGGAFETQYF. The CDR3 DNA reads TGTGCCAGCAGTGAAGGAGTCGGGGGGGCGTTCGAGACCCAGTACTTC.

The rearrangement uses TRBV5-6 and TRBJ1-2, with 7 nucleotides matching TRBD1. This CDR3 comprises 14 residues. The ends lost 0 bases at V and 8 bases at J; junction bases unmatched: 7. Germline-derived CDR1 and CDR2 are SGHDT and YYEEEE. CDR3 sequence reads: CASSLVEGASGYTF. CDR3 in DNA: TGTGCCAGCAGCTTGGTGGAGGGGGCGAGCGGCTACACCTTC.

The sample holds one count of this clone. The V gene is TRBV7-2, the J gene TRBJ1-2; D is unclear. CDR1 SGHTA and CDR2 FQGNSA come from the germline V gene. Deletions cut 3 bases from V and 12 bases from J, with 11 bases between. The CDR3 is made up of 11 amino acids. The DNA for the CDR3 is TGTGCCAGCAGCTTTATGCGGGTCCACACCTTC. Translating it yields CASSFMRVHTF.

The rearrangement links TRBV5-1 to TRBJ1-1; a weak D match, TRBD1 (5 bases). CDR1 and CDR2 (germline): SGHRS, YFSETQ. V was trimmed by 0 bases and J by 4 bases, leaving 10 bases between them. This CDR3 has 14 residues. The CDR3 sequence: CASSLDLRGTEAFF. Here the CDR3 DNA reads TGCGCCAGCAGCTTGGATCTAAGGGGCACTGAAGCTTTCTTT.

This clone was observed a single time. The J gene is TRBJ2-1, the V gene TRBV28; the match to TRBD1 covers 8 bases. The CDR3 sequence is 16 residues long. J lost 7 bases, V lost 5 bases, and 13 bases had no gene match. The germline gives CDR1 MDHEN, CDR2 SYDVKM. The chain's CDR3 is CASSLQGAAVANEQFF. CDR3 nucleotides: TGTGCCAGCAGTCTTCAGGGGGCGGCGGTAGCGAATGAGCAGTTCTTC. Supplemented by reference TRBV28 and TRBJ2-1, the full variable domain reads DVKVTQSSRYLVKRTGEKVFLECVQDMDHENMFWYRQDPGLGLRLIYFSYDVKMKEKGDIPEGYSVSREKKERFSLILESASTNQTSMYLCASSLQGAAVANEQFFGPGTRLTVL.

The chain carries TRBV4-1 and TRBJ2-1, with D hard to call. The CDR3 runs to 13 residues. CDR1 is MGHRA, CDR2 YSYEKL, per germline. V gave up 1 base and J gave up 8 bases, with 9 bases separating them. The CDR3 is CASSQVNGYEQFF. The CDR3 DNA sequence: TGCGCCAGCAGCCAAGTTAACGGGTATGAGCAGTTCTTC.

V and J are TRBV29-1 and TRBJ2-1; tentative D call: TRBD1 (6 bases). V shed 7 bases and J shed 7 bases, with 17 bases lying between them. The CDR3 is 13 residues long. CDR1 is SQVTM, CDR2 ANQGSEA, per germline. This chain's CDR3 is CSAPPGAGNEQFF. CDR3 DNA sequence: TGCAGCGCCCCCCCAGGGGCCGGGAATGAGCAGTTCTTC.

The V gene is TRBV20-1, the J gene TRBJ1-4; D uncertain. The CDR3 totals 15 residues. Looked up from germline, CDR1 is DFQATT and CDR2 is SNEGSKA (reference sequence). V lost 3 bases and J 4 bases, leaving 15 bases between the germline ends. In DNA form, the CDR3 reads TGCAGTGCTAGTCCCCGTGGGATGTATAATGAAAAACTGTTTTTT. Its protein is CSASPRGMYNEKLFF.